This entry features one T cell receptor (beta chain) sequence. Its antigen is unidentified. The record originates from a study of regulatory T cells in long-lasting Graves disease. V was shortened by 7 bases and J by 2 bases, with 15 bases between the two germline ends. This CDR3 spans 14 amino acids. Germline V lookup: CDR1 SNHLY, CDR2 FYNNEI. Combining iRepertoire HTBI primers with Arm-PCR of CDR3 regions, the authors built TCR beta libraries. MiXCR was run by TCRdb on the multiplex PCR reads, yielding one entry per CDR3 protein. The sample carries about 340,000 distinct CDR3 sequences, 15% to 20% recorded once. Study-wide results and limits: Thyroid tissue went unexamined; only peripheral blood was analyzed.

The time point here: persistent/refractory GD, antithyroid drugs over 5 years with positive TRAb. Making the TCR library involved RNA that had been extracted from PBMCs. This sequence was found in a female donor with Graves disease. The J gene is TRBJ2-7, the V gene TRBV2; D is uncertain. The sequencing here drew on peripheral blood mononuclear cells (PBMCs), taken when the disease was refractory, from a patient treated with antithyroid drugs. For the CDR3, the DNA is TGTGCCAGCATCCGACCAGGCACCACCTACGAGCAGTACTTC. This translates into CASIRPGTTYEQYF.